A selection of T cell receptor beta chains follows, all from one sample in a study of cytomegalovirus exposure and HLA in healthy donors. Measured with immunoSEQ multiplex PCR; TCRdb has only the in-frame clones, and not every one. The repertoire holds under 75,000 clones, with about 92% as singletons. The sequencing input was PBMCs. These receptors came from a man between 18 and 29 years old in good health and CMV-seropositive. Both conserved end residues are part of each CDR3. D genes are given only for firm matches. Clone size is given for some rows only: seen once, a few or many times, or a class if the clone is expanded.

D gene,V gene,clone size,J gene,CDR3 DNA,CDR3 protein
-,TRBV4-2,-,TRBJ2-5,TGTGCCAGCAGCCCGGGGGACAGCAAAAAGGGGAACGAAGAGACCCAGTACTTC,CASSPGDSKKGNEETQYF
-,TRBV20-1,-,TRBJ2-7,TGCAGTGCTAAACATACCTACGAGCAGTACTTC,CSAKHTYEQYF
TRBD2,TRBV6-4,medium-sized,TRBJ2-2,TGTGCCAGCAGTGCTAGCGGGAGCACCGGGGAGCTGTTTTTT,CASSASGSTGELFF
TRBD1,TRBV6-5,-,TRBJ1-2,TGTGCCAGCAGTTCCTATCGACAGGGAAACGGCTATGGCTACACCTTC,CASSSYRQGNGYGYTF
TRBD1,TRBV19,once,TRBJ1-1,TGTGCCAGTAGTATAGGCGGATTTACAGGGGCCGCTTTCTTT,CASSIGGFTGAAFF
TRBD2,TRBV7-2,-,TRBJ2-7,TGTGCCAGCAGCCCGACTAGCGGGAGCTCCTACGAGCAGTACTTC,CASSPTSGSSYEQYF
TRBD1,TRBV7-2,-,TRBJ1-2,TGTGCCAGCAGCCGCCCCGGGACAGGGTCGTATGGCTACACCTTC,CASSRPGTGSYGYTF
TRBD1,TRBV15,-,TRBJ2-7,TGTGCCACCAGCAGGGCCGGGACAGGGGGCAACGAGCAGTACTTC,CATSRAGTGGNEQYF
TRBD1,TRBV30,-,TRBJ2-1,TGTGCCTGGAGTCTCCCGGGACAGGGGGCGAGTGACGAGCAGTTCTTC,CAWSLPGQGASDEQFF
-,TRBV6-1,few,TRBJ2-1,TGTGCCAGCAGTGCACAGGAGTACAATGAGCAGTTCTTC,CASSAQEYNEQFF
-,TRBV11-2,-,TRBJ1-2,TGTGCCAGCAGCTTAGAGTTCCAAGCGAACTATGGCTACACCTTC,CASSLEFQANYGYTF
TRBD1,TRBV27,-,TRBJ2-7,TGTGCCAGCAGTTGGGACAGGGAGCGTCGCGAGCAGTACTTC,CASSWDRERREQYF
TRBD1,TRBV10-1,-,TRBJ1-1,TGCGCCAGCAGCAACTCCGGGACAGGGGAGGTTGAAGCTTTCTTT,CASSNSGTGEVEAFF
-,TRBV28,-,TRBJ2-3,TGTGCCAGCAGTTTACTTGAGGCAGATACGCAGTATTTT,CASSLLEADTQYF
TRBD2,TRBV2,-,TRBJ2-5,TGTGCCAGCAGTGAATCTGGCGGGAGGCCAGCCCGGAACTTC,CASSESGGRPARNF
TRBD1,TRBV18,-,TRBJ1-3,TGTGCCAGCTCACCACGCGGACAGGGCAACCCCATATATTTT,CASSPRGQGNPIYF
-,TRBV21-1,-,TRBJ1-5,TGTGCCAGCGGGGGAGGGTGGGCTAACCAGCCCCAGCATTTT,CASGGGWANQPQHF
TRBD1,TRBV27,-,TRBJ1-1,TGTGCCAGCAGGCCTTGGGACAGGACGAACACTGAAGCTTTCTTT,CASRPWDRTNTEAFF
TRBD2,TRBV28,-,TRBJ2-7,TGTGCCAGCAGTTTAAGCGGGAGGCACTTAAAAACCTCCTACGAGCAGTACTTC,CASSLSGRHLKTSYEQYF
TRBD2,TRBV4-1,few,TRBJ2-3,TGCGCCAGCAGCCAAGATCTTGCGACTAGCGGGACCACAGATACGCAGTATTTT,CASSQDLATSGTTDTQYF
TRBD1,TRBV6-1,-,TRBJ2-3,TGTGCCAGCAGTGAAAGCGCAGGGGGCCCAGATACGCAGTATTTT,CASSESAGGPDTQYF
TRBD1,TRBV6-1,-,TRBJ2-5,TGTGCCAGCAGGCTGGACAGGGGAGCCGAGACCCAGTACTTC,CASRLDRGAETQYF
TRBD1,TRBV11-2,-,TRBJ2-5,TGTGCCAGCAGCTTAGGGGGTGGACAGGTGGAGACCCAGTACTTC,CASSLGGGQVETQYF
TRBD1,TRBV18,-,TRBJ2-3,TGTGCCAGCTCGCGACAGGGGGCGAGCACAGATACGCAGTATTTT,CASSRQGASTDTQYF
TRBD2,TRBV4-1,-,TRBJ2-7,TGCGCCAGCAGCCCGCTAGCGGGAGTCAGCTCCTACGAGCAGTACTTC,CASSPLAGVSSYEQYF
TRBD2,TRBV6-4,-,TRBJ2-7,TGTGCCAGCAGCCACTCCGGGACTAGCGGGAGTACGTTTTACTGCGAGCAGTACTTC,CASSHSGTSGSTFYCEQYF
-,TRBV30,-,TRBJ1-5,TGTGCCTGGGCGGGGAGGGGGAGGACCCGGGATCAGCCCCAGCATTTT,CAWAGRGRTRDQPQHF
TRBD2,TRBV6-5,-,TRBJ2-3,TGTGCCAGCAGCCTTCTAGCGGGGGACACAGATACGCAGTATTTT,CASSLLAGDTDTQYF
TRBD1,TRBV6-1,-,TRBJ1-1,TGTGCCAGCCGTTGGGACAGGGACACTGAAGCTTTCTTT,CASRWDRDTEAFF
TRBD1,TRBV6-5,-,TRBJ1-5,TGTGCCAGCAGACAGGGGGCTTATAGCAATCAGCCCCAGCATTTT,CASRQGAYSNQPQHF
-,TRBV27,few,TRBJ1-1,TGTGCCAGCAGTTACTCCCTCGAACAGGGACTAAACACTGAAGCTTTCTTT,CASSYSLEQGLNTEAFF
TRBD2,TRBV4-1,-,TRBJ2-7,TGCGCCAGCAGCCTGGGAGGGTCCTACGAGCAGTACTTC,CASSLGGSYEQYF
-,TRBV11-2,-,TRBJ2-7,TGTGCCAGCAGCCTTAGTACCATCCCCTCCTACGAGCAGTACTTC,CASSLSTIPSYEQYF
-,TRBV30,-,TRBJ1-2,TGTGCCTGGAGTTCCGGTGGCTACACCTTC,CAWSSGGYTF
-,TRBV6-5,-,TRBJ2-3,TGTGCCAGCAGTCCCCTGGAGAGCACAGATACGCAGTATTTT,CASSPLESTDTQYF
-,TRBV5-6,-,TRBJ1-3,TGTGCCAGCAGTCTCGACAGATTCACTGGAAACACCATATATTTT,CASSLDRFTGNTIYF
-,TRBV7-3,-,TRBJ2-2,TGTGCCAGCAGAAGTTCCGGGACCGGGGAGCTGTTTTTT,CASRSSGTGELFF
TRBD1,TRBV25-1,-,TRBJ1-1,TGTGCCAGCAGAAGAGGGACAGGAGAAGCTTTCTTT,CASRRGTGEAFF
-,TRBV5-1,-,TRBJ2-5,TGCGCCAGCAGCTTTGACAGCCTCCAAGAGACCCAGTACTTC,CASSFDSLQETQYF
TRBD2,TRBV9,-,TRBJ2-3,TGTGCCAGCAGCGTAGCTTTTACTAGCGGGTCCTTAGCAGATACGCAGTATTTT,CASSVAFTSGSLADTQYF
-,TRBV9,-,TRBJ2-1,TGTGCCAGCAGCGTAGGTCCCGAGGTCGCAGAGCAGTTCTTC,CASSVGPEVAEQFF
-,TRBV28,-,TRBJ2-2,TGTGCCAGCAGTTTAGGCGGGACGGCTGGGACCGGGGAGCTGTTTTTT,CASSLGGTAGTGELFF
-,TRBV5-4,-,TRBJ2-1,TGTGCCAGCAGCTTGGCGGCGGACTCCTACAATGAGCAGTTCTTC,CASSLAADSYNEQFF
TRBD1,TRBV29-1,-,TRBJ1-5,TGCAGCGTCCGACAGGGACGGGATGGCAATCAGCCCCAGCATTTT,CSVRQGRDGNQPQHF
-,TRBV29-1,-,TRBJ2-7,TGCAGCGTTGAAGGAGGTAGAGGCGCTGAGCAGTACTTC,CSVEGGRGAEQYF
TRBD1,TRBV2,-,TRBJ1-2,TGTGCCACCGAGCAATTGGGACAGGGTGACTATGGCTACACCTTC,CATEQLGQGDYGYTF
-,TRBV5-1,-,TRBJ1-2,TGCGCCAGCAGCCCCTCGGGGATTGGCTACACCTTC,CASSPSGIGYTF
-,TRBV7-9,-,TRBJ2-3,TGTGCCAGCAGCCTGATTGGCGGGTCTAGCACAGATACGCAGTATTTT,CASSLIGGSSTDTQYF
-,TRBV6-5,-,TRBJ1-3,TGTGCCAGCAGGCGGAGCTCTGGAAACACCATATATTTT,CASRRSSGNTIYF
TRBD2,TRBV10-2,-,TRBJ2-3,TGCGCCAGCAGTGAGTGGGCTAGCGGGAGCGATACGCAGTATTTT,CASSEWASGSDTQYF
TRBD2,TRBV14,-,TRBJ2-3,TGTGCCAGCAGCCAGGGGTTGACTAGCGGGAGTGTTTTGGATACGCAGTATTTT,CASSQGLTSGSVLDTQYF
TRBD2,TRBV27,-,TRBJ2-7,TGTGCCAGCAGTTCCAAAGCGGGAGCAATTTACGAGCAGTACTTC,CASSSKAGAIYEQYF
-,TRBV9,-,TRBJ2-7,TGTGCCAGCAGCGTAGACGGGGACTCCTACGAGCAGTACTTC,CASSVDGDSYEQYF
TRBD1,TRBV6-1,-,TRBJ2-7,TGTGCCAGCAGACCCGGGACAGGGATCTACGAGCAGTACTTC,CASRPGTGIYEQYF
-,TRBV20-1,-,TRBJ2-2,TGCAGGCGTGATGCCGGGGAGCTGTTTTTT,CRRDAGELFF
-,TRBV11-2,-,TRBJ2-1,TGTGCCAGCAGCTTAGAAGTGGTGGGCCCTAGCGCCCCAATAAGCGGCGAGCAGTTCTTC,CASSLEVVGPSAPISGEQFF
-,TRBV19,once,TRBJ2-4,TGTGCCAGTAGTCCTCGGGGACTAGCCAAAAACATTCAGTACTTC,CASSPRGLAKNIQYF
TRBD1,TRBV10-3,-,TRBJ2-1,TGTGCCATCAGTCCACAGGGGCGGGATGAGCAGTTCTTC,CAISPQGRDEQFF